This TCR beta chain appears in the sequencing data of a study of response to subunit inactivated influenza vaccine. The CDR3 sequence is 16 residues long. Trimming cost V 8 bases and J 6 bases; bases outside gene matches: 15. Germline CDR1 is MNHEY and CDR2 is SVGEGT. TCRdb recomputed calls from the RT-PCR reads with MiXCR, one row per CDR3 protein. The sample yields some 550,000 distinct CDR3 sequences, approximately 20% seen once. These sequences were also reported in another study, on T cells expressing NK-cell markers. That source adds: 5'RACE template switching with UMIs generated TCR beta cDNA. TCR beta repertoires came from sorted CD3+CD56+NKG2C+, CD3+CD56+NKG2C- and CD3+CD56-NKG2C+ T cells. Sequenced donors, eight in total, included seven who were HCMV-seropositive and one who was seronegative. A handful of donors showed these clonotypes also leading the CD3+CD56-NKG2C+ fraction.

This sequence originates from a man aged 50 to 60 who received an inactivated influenza vaccine. This sample comprised CD4+ T cells sorted from PBMCs, obtained 12 days after vaccination. V and J are TRBV6-2 or TRBV6-3 and TRBJ2-3, with 9 bases lining up with TRBD2. In DNA form, the CDR3 reads TGTGCCAGCGGATCACCCTGGGCGGGAGGGCCCGATACGCAGTATTTT. Protein sequence: CASGSPWAGGPDTQYF.